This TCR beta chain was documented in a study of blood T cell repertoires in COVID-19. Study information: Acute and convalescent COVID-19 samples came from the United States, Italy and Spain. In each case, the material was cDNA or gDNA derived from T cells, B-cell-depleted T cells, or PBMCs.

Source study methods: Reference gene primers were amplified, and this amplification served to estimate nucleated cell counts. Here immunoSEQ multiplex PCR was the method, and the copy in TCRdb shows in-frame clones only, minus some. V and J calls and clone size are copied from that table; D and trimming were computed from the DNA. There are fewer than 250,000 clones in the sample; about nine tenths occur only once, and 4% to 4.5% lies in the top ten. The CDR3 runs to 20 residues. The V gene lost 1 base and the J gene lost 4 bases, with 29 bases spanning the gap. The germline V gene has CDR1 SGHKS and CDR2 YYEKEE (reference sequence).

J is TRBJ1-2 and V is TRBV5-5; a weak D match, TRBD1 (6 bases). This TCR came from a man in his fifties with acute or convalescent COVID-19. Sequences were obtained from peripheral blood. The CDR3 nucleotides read TGTGCCAGCAGCTTGTTCGGAGACGCCGGAAGGGGGTGGAAAGGCTATGGCTACACCTTC. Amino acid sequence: CASSLFGDAGRGWKGYGYTF. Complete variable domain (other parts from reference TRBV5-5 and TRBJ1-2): DAGVTQSPTHLIKTRGQQVTLRCSPISGHKSVSWYQQVLGQGPQFIFQYYEKEERGRGNFPDRFSARQFPNYSSELNVNALLLGDSALYLCASSLFGDAGRGWKGYGYTFGSGTRLTVV.